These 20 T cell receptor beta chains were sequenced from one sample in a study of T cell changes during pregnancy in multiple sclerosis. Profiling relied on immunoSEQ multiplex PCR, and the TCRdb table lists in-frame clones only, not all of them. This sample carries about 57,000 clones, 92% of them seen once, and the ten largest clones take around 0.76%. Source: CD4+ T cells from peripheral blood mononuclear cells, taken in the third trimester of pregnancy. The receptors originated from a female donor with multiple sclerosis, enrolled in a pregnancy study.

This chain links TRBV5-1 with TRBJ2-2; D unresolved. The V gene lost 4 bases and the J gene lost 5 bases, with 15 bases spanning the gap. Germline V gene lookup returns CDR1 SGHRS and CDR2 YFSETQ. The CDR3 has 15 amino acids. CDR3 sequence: CASSAGTLRTGELFF. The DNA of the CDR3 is TGCGCCAGCAGCGCAGGTACTTTACGAACCGGGGAGCTGTTTTTT.

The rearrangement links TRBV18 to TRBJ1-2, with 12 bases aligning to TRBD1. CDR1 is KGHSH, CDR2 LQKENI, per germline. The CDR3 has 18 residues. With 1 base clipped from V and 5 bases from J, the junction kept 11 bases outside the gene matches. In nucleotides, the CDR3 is TGTGCCAGCTCACCACTGGGGCATGGGACAGGGGGCGCTTATGGCTACACCTTC. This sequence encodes CASSPLGHGTGGAYGYTF.

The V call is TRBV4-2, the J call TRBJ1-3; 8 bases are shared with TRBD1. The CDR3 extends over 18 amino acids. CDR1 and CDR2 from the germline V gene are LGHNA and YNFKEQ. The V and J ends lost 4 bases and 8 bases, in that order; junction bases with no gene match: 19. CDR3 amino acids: CASSPTLGQEVVVYTIYF. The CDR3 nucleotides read TGTGCCAGCAGCCCGACCCTGGGACAGGAGGTTGTAGTATACACCATATATTTT.

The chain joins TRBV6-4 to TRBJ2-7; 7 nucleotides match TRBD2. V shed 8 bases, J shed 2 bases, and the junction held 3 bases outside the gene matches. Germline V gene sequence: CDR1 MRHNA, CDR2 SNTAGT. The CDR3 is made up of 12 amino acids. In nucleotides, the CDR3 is TGTGCCAGCGGGAGGGGAACCTACGAGCAGTACTTC. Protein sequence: CASGRGTYEQYF.

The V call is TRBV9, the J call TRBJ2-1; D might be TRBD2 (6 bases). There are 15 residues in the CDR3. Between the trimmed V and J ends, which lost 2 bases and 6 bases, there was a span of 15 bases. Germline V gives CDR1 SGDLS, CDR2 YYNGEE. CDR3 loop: CASSVTGPGGNEQFF. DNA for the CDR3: TGTGCCAGCAGCGTGACGGGCCCCGGGGGCAATGAGCAGTTCTTC.

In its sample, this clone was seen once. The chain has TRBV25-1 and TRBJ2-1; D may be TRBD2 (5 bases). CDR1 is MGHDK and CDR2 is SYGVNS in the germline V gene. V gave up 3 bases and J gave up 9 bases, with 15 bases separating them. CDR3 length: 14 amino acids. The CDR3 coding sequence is TGTGCCAGCAGTGACGAGGGTTTAACAAGTGAGCAGTTCTTC. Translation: CASSDEGLTSEQFF.

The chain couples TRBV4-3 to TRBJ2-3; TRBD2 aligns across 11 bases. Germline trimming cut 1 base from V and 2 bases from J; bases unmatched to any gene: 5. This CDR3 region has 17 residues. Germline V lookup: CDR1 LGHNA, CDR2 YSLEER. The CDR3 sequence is CASSQGRLAGHTDTQYF. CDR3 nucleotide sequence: TGCGCCAGCAGCCAAGGTAGACTAGCGGGGCACACAGATACGCAGTATTTT.

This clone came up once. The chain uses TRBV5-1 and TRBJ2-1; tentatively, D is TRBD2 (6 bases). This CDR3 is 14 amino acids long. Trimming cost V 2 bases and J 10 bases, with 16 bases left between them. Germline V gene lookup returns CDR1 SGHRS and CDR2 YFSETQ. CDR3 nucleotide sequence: TGCGCCAGCAGCTTCCGGGACTCGCCGGAGGAGCAGTTCTTC. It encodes CASSFRDSPEEQFF. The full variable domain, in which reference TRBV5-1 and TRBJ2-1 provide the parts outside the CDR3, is KAGVTQTPRYLIKTRGQQVTLSCSPISGHRSVSWYQQTPGQGLQFLFEYFSETQRNKGNFPGRFSGRQFSNSRSEMNVSTLELGDSALYLCASSFRDSPEEQFFGPGTRLTVL.

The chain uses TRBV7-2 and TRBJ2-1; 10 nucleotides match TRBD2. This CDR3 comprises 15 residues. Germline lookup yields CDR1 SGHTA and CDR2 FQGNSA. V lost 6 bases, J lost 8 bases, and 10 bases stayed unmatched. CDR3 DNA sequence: TGTGCCAGCAGGCCGCCAGCGGGGGGGCCCTATGAGCAGTTCTTC. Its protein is CASRPPAGGPYEQFF.

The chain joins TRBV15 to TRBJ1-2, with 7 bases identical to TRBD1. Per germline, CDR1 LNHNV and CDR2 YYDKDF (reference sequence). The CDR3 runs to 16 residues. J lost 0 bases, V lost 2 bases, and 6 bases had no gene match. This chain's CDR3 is CATSRSTGLSNYGYTF. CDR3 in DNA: TGTGCCACCAGCAGATCGACAGGGCTCTCTAACTATGGCTACACCTTC.

CDR3 sequence reads: CASSHEQGSDSPLHF. In DNA form, the CDR3 reads TGTGCCAGCAGCCATGAACAGGGATCGGATTCACCCCTCCACTTT. V and J are TRBV9 and TRBJ1-6; possibly TRBD1 for D (6 bases). This CDR3 contains 15 residues. Trimming stripped 4 bases from V and 8 bases from J, with 16 bases between. Germline lookup yields CDR1 SGDLS and CDR2 YYNGEE.

The CDR3 DNA follows: TGTGCCAGCCAGCGGGGGGCCCTCGGAGATACGCAGTATTTT. Its translation: CASQRGALGDTQYF. The gene calls are TRBV6-6 and TRBJ2-3, with 9 bases fitting TRBD2. Germline CDR1 reads MNHNY; CDR2 reads SVGAGI (reference sequence). The CDR3 totals 14 residues. The V gene end was trimmed by 8 bases and the J gene end by 5 bases; junction bases not matched to a gene: 8.

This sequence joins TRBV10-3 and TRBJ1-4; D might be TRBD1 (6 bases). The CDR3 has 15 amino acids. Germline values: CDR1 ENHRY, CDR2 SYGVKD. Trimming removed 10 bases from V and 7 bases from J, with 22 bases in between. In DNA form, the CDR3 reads TGTGCCACCACCGGAGGAACAGGGCTCGGTGAAAAACTGTTTTTT. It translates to CATTGGTGLGEKLFF.

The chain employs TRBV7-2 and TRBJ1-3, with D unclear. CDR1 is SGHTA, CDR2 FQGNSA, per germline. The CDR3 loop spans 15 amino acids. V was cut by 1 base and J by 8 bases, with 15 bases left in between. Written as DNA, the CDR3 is TGTGCCAGCAGCTTAGATGGACGATACGGGGACACCATATATTTT. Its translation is CASSLDGRYGDTIYF.

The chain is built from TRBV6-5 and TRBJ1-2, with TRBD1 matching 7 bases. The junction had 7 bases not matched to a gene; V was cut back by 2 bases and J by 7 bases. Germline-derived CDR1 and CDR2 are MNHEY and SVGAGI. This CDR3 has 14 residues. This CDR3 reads CASSYDRVIGGYTF. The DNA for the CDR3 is TGTGCCAGCAGTTACGACAGGGTAATAGGTGGCTACACCTTC.

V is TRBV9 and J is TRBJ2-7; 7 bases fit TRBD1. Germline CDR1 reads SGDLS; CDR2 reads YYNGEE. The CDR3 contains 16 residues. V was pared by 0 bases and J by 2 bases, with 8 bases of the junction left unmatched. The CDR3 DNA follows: TGTGCCAGCAGCGTAGATGTGACAGGGTCCACCTACGAGCAGTACTTC. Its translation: CASSVDVTGSTYEQYF.

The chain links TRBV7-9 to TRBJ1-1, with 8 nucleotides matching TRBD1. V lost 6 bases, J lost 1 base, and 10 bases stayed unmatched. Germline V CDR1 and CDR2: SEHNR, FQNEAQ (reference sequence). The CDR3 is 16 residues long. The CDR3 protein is CASRRDRTLGNTEAFF. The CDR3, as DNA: TGTGCCAGCAGACGGGACAGGACCTTGGGGAACACTGAAGCTTTCTTT.

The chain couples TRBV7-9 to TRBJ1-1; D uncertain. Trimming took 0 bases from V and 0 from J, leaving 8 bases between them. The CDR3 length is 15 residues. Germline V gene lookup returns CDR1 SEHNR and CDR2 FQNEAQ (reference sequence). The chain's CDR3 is CASSLARQLNTEAFF. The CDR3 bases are TGTGCCAGCAGCTTAGCGCGGCAGTTGAACACTGAAGCTTTCTTT.

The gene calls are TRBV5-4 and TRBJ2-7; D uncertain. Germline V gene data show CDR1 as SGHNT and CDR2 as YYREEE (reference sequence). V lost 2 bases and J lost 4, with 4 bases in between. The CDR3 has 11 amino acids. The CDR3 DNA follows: TGTGCCAGCAGCTTCGGTTACGAGCAGTACTTC. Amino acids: CASSFGYEQYF.

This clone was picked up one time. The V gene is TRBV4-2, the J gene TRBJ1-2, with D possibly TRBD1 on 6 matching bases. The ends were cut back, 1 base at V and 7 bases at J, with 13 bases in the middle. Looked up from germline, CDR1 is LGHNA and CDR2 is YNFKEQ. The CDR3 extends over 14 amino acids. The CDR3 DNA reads TGTGCCAGCAGCCAAGCTGGGGGGGGGCTTGGCTACACCTTC. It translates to CASSQAGGGLGYTF.